This T cell receptor (delta chain) was captured by sequencing in a study of γδ T cells in repeated Plasmodium falciparum infection. At the level of the study: Each infection was followed by sampling at 21 days, plus baseline and some pre-infection draws.

Bulk repertoires came from Vgamma9/Vdelta2+ or Vdelta2-negative gammadelta T cells flow-sorted from PBMC. Germline V gene lookup returns CDR1 TSWWSYY and CDR2 QGS. This CDR3 has 18 residues. TCRdb re-analyzed the multiplex PCR reads via CATT. The data contain about 93,000 delta-chain clones, more than 0.85% of them singletons. A note on this clone: TCRdb lists the protein of a much larger clone for this DNA, which differs at residue 16, so this is likely a read error; the protein given here is translated from the DNA itself.

The clonotype was recovered from a pool of human donors (malaria-infected and uninfected, not separated). The V gene is listed as TRDV1; no J gene was called; TRDD3 reflects the table's D call only, with no check against the DNA. What was sequenced was gamma-delta T cells from blood. CDR3 coding DNA: TGTGCTCTTGGGTTCCCTACTGGGGGAGACAAGTACACCGATAAACCCATCTTT. This encodes CALGFPTGGDKYTDKPIF.